Listed below are T cell receptor beta chains from one sample, sequenced in a study of T cell repertoires in cytomegalovirus infection. MiXCR, run by TCRdb on the reads, gives a single entry per CDR3 protein. Of fewer than 650,000 distinct CDR3 sequences in the sample, 40% are singletons; the top ten hold about 46%. These receptors have no identified antigens. The sample consisted of cultured PBMCs, taken from culture after CMV antigen stimulation. The receptors derive from a human donor in good health (CMV status not recorded). Some clones in this sample may be carry-over from other donors' samples. CDR3s leave out the opening cysteine and the closing phenylalanine or tryptophan.

cdr3_aa: ASSFGQLQETQY; v_call: TRBV12-3/TRBV12-4
cdr3_aa: ASSTNGGSWAGREQF; v_call: TRBV12-3/TRBV12-4
cdr3_aa: ASCYNRGSPDTQY; v_call: TRBV7-2
cdr3_aa: ASSLTGMILGTEAF; v_call: TRBV11-2
cdr3_aa: ASNIGGVGTANEQF; v_call: TRBV28
cdr3_aa: SVAVGEREGNEQF; v_call: TRBV29-1
cdr3_aa: ASSPGTGLFDEQF; v_call: TRBV7-4
cdr3_aa: ASSGLAGPYEQY; v_call: TRBV9
cdr3_aa: ASSPDADTQY; v_call: TRBV7-6
cdr3_aa: ASSFMGVGGYT; v_call: TRBV12-3/TRBV12-4
cdr3_aa: ASSAEAGWYEQY; v_call: TRBV7-2
cdr3_aa: ASSHSGESFTRVAGEQY; v_call: TRBV14
cdr3_aa: ASSRGAGNTIY; v_call: TRBV7-2
cdr3_aa: ASSSDKRNTIY; v_call: TRBV7-2
cdr3_aa: ASSVRIGQPQH; v_call: TRBV2
cdr3_aa: ASSLVMGHPDTDTQY; v_call: TRBV7-2
cdr3_aa: ASSYSGDSEKLF; v_call: TRBV6-5
cdr3_aa: ASSLRGTPYEQY; v_call: TRBV7-8
cdr3_aa: AISVQENTEAF; v_call: TRBV10-3
cdr3_aa: AISETGNTEAF; v_call: TRBV10-3
cdr3_aa: ASSLRSSGGGGNEQF; v_call: TRBV7-4
cdr3_aa: ASSFKGGNTEAF; v_call: TRBV7-2
cdr3_aa: ASSSRYSNQPQH; v_call: TRBV7-8
cdr3_aa: ASRGGIAPSTDTQY; v_call: TRBV6-1
cdr3_aa: ASSYMGLADNEQF; v_call: TRBV6-5
cdr3_aa: ASSEVLLDANTGELF; v_call: TRBV2
cdr3_aa: ASSMSKGTQETQY; v_call: TRBV19
cdr3_aa: ASSFMGTQY; v_call: TRBV12-3/TRBV12-4
cdr3_aa: ASSSEHPWTGPMNTEAF; v_call: TRBV6-2/TRBV6-3
cdr3_aa: ASSSTGTGREKLF; v_call: TRBV7-2
cdr3_aa: ASSSSNRGYQPQH; v_call: TRBV7-2
cdr3_aa: ASSSVRGNTEAF; v_call: TRBV9
cdr3_aa: ASSFRTGGNEQF; v_call: TRBV7-2
cdr3_aa: ASSQVTGEQF; v_call: TRBV4-2
cdr3_aa: ASSSGGASTGELF; v_call: TRBV7-9
cdr3_aa: ASSLASNEQF; v_call: TRBV7-2
cdr3_aa: ASSLESAANFQETQY; v_call: TRBV12-3/TRBV12-4
cdr3_aa: ASSLWGGYEQY; v_call: TRBV7-2
cdr3_aa: ASRHASNQPQH; v_call: TRBV27
cdr3_aa: ASSLVGFGNTIY; v_call: TRBV7-2
cdr3_aa: ASSYRQDNSPLH; v_call: TRBV7-6
cdr3_aa: AISDQDSRGLQRNNEQF; v_call: TRBV10-3
cdr3_aa: ASSHSRSETQY; v_call: TRBV12-3/TRBV12-4
cdr3_aa: ASRTGLEGEQY; v_call: TRBV7-6
cdr3_aa: ASSLLPSTDTQY; v_call: TRBV7-2
cdr3_aa: ASSTSRGDTEAF; v_call: TRBV7-6
cdr3_aa: SALQRGETQY; v_call: TRBV20-1
cdr3_aa: GSSSLAGGLWDEQF; v_call: TRBV7-9
cdr3_aa: ASSRGLLNQPQH; v_call: TRBV7-9
cdr3_aa: ASSAENYGYT; v_call: TRBV18
cdr3_aa: ASSLEGAYSYEQY; v_call: TRBV7-2
cdr3_aa: ASSLDGTGQGPEAF; v_call: TRBV5-4